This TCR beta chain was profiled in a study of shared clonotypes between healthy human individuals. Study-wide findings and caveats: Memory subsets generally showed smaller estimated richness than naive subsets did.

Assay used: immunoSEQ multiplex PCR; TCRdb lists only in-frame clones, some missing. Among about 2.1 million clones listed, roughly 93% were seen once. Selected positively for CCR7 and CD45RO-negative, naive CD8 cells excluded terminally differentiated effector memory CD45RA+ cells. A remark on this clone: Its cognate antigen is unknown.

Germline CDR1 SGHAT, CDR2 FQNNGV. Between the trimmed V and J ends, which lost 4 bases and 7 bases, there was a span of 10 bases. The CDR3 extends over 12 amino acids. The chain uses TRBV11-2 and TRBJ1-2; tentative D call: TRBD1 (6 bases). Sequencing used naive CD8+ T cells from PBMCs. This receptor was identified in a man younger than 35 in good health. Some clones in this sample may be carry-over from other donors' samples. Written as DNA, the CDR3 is TGTGCCAGCAGCTCGGGGGCTGGTGGCTACACCTTC. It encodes CASSSGAGGYTF. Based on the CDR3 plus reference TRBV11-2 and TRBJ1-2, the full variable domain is EAGVAQSPRYKIIEKRQSVAFWCNPISGHATLYWYQQILGQGPKLLIQFQNNGVVDDSQLPKDRFSAERLKGVDSTLKIQPAKLEDSAVYLCASSSGAGGYTFGSGTRLTVV.